The rows below give T cell receptor beta chains drawn from one sample of a study of response to subunit inactivated influenza vaccine. TCRdb fed the RT-PCR reads into MiXCR, producing one record per CDR3 protein. The data hold just under 250,000 distinct CDR3 sequences, with 10% to 15% observed a single time. Sample: non-naive T cells sorted from PBMCs, taken about 14 days before vaccination. These receptors were taken from a man aged 45-65 years who received an inactivated influenza vaccine. Both conserved end residues are part of each CDR3. Each record gives: J gene, D gene, clone size, V gene, CDR3 protein, CDR3 DNA. D genes are given only for firm matches. Clone size, where shown, is once, few, many, or a class for clones that have expanded.

j_gene: TRBJ2-7
d_gene: -
abundance: -
v_gene: TRBV7-9
CDR3aa: CASSSSAGRLGSYEQYF
CDR3nt: TGTGCCAGCAGCTCGTCGGCGGGACGGTTGGGCTCCTACGAGCAGTACTTC

j_gene: TRBJ2-4
d_gene: -
abundance: -
v_gene: TRBV18
CDR3aa: CASSLMPGDKNIQYF
CDR3nt: TGTGCCAGCAGCTTGATGCCGGGGGACAAAAACATTCAGTACTTC

j_gene: TRBJ2-7
d_gene: -
abundance: few
v_gene: TRBV20-1
CDR3aa: CSAVRDFDEQYF
CDR3nt: TGCAGTGCTGTGCGGGACTTTGACGAGCAGTACTTC

j_gene: TRBJ2-1
d_gene: TRBD1
abundance: few
v_gene: TRBV20-1
CDR3aa: CSAPGQGGPYNEQFF
CDR3nt: TGCAGTGCTCCCGGACAGGGAGGCCCCTACAATGAGCAGTTCTTC

j_gene: TRBJ2-7
d_gene: -
abundance: few
v_gene: TRBV5-5
CDR3aa: CASSLAAVLGAYEQYF
CDR3nt: TGTGCCAGCAGCTTGGCTGCAGTCCTAGGGGCCTACGAGCAGTACTTC

j_gene: TRBJ2-7
d_gene: -
abundance: -
v_gene: TRBV20-1
CDR3aa: CSARRDGSSYEQYF
CDR3nt: TGCAGTGCTAGACGCGACGGGAGCTCCTACGAGCAGTACTTC

j_gene: TRBJ2-1
d_gene: TRBD1
abundance: few
v_gene: TRBV9
CDR3aa: CASSGQGGGDRDEQFF
CDR3nt: TGTGCCAGCAGCGGACAGGGCGGTGGGGACAGGGATGAGCAGTTCTTC

j_gene: TRBJ2-5
d_gene: -
abundance: -
v_gene: TRBV6-6
CDR3aa: CASRHPRRETQYF
CDR3nt: TGTGCCAGCAGACACCCCCGTAGGGAGACCCAGTACTTC

j_gene: TRBJ2-7
d_gene: -
abundance: -
v_gene: TRBV18
CDR3aa: CASSPPAGYYEQYF
CDR3nt: TGTGCCAGCTCACCACCGGCGGGTTACTACGAGCAGTACTTC

j_gene: TRBJ2-7
d_gene: -
abundance: few
v_gene: TRBV19
CDR3aa: CASREFGGVSYEQYF
CDR3nt: TGTGCCAGTAGGGAATTCGGAGGGGTCTCCTACGAGCAGTACTTC

j_gene: TRBJ2-2
d_gene: -
abundance: many
v_gene: TRBV13
CDR3aa: CASSFSGWDTGELFF
CDR3nt: TGTGCCAGCAGCTTTTCGGGGTGGGACACCGGGGAGCTGTTTTTT

j_gene: TRBJ2-7
d_gene: -
abundance: few
v_gene: TRBV10-3
CDR3aa: CAIAPGLDFYEQYF
CDR3nt: TGTGCCATCGCCCCGGGGCTGGATTTCTACGAGCAGTACTTC

j_gene: TRBJ2-3
d_gene: -
abundance: few
v_gene: TRBV2
CDR3aa: CASSDVGASDTQYF
CDR3nt: TGTGCCAGCAGTGATGTGGGGGCGTCTGATACGCAGTATTTT

j_gene: TRBJ2-5
d_gene: -
abundance: many
v_gene: TRBV12-3/TRBV12-4
CDR3aa: CASSHGETQYF
CDR3nt: TGTGCCAGCAGCCACGGAGAGACCCAGTACTTC

j_gene: TRBJ2-3
d_gene: TRBD2
abundance: few
v_gene: TRBV7-9
CDR3aa: CASVLAGVDTQYF
CDR3nt: TGTGCCAGCGTCTTAGCGGGAGTAGATACGCAGTATTTT

j_gene: TRBJ2-7
d_gene: -
abundance: many
v_gene: TRBV27
CDR3aa: CASRKPRLSSYEQYF
CDR3nt: TGTGCCAGCAGAAAACCGAGATTAAGCTCCTACGAGCAGTACTTC

j_gene: TRBJ1-5
d_gene: -
abundance: -
v_gene: TRBV6-2/TRBV6-3
CDR3aa: CASSYTGAGGQPQHF
CDR3nt: TGTGCCAGCAGTTATACCGGAGCGGGGGGTCAGCCCCAGCATTTT

j_gene: TRBJ1-6
d_gene: TRBD1
abundance: -
v_gene: TRBV3-1
CDR3aa: CASSQDQYRGRGSPLHF
CDR3nt: TGTGCCAGCAGCCAAGATCAGTACAGGGGTCGAGGTTCACCCCTCCACTTT

j_gene: TRBJ1-2
d_gene: -
abundance: -
v_gene: TRBV6-5
CDR3aa: CASSYGAGSNYGYTF
CDR3nt: TGTGCCAGCAGTTACGGTGCGGGGTCGAACTATGGCTACACCTTC

j_gene: TRBJ2-7
d_gene: TRBD1
abundance: -
v_gene: TRBV6-1
CDR3aa: CASSATGQGYSSYEQYF
CDR3nt: TGTGCCAGCAGTGCTACGGGACAGGGGTATAGCTCCTACGAGCAGTACTTC

j_gene: TRBJ2-1
d_gene: -
abundance: many
v_gene: TRBV19
CDR3aa: CATALQASSYNEQFF
CDR3nt: TGTGCCACCGCGTTACAGGCCAGCTCCTACAATGAGCAGTTCTTC

j_gene: TRBJ2-3
d_gene: TRBD2
abundance: -
v_gene: TRBV24-1
CDR3aa: CATSDWTSGTDTQYF
CDR3nt: TGTGCCACCAGTGACTGGACTAGCGGCACAGATACGCAGTATTTT

j_gene: TRBJ1-5
d_gene: -
abundance: -
v_gene: TRBV20-1
CDR3aa: CSAGQINSNQPQHF
CDR3nt: TGCAGTGCTGGACAGATCAATAGCAATCAGCCCCAGCATTTT

j_gene: TRBJ1-2
d_gene: -
abundance: -
v_gene: TRBV15
CDR3aa: CATSLGVTNYGYTF
CDR3nt: TGTGCCACCAGCTTGGGGGTTACTAACTATGGCTACACCTTC

j_gene: TRBJ2-5
d_gene: -
abundance: few
v_gene: TRBV3-1
CDR3aa: CASSQDQRTETQYF
CDR3nt: TGTGCCAGCAGCCAAGATCAAAGGACAGAGACCCAGTACTTC

j_gene: TRBJ2-2
d_gene: TRBD1
abundance: -
v_gene: TRBV6-1
CDR3aa: CASSEAHRGTGELFF
CDR3nt: TGTGCCAGCAGTGAAGCGCACAGGGGTACCGGGGAGCTGTTTTTT

j_gene: TRBJ1-4
d_gene: -
abundance: once
v_gene: TRBV7-9
CDR3aa: CASSSDGPGGEKLFF
CDR3nt: TGTGCCAGCAGCTCAGACGGACCGGGAGGCGAAAAACTGTTTTTT